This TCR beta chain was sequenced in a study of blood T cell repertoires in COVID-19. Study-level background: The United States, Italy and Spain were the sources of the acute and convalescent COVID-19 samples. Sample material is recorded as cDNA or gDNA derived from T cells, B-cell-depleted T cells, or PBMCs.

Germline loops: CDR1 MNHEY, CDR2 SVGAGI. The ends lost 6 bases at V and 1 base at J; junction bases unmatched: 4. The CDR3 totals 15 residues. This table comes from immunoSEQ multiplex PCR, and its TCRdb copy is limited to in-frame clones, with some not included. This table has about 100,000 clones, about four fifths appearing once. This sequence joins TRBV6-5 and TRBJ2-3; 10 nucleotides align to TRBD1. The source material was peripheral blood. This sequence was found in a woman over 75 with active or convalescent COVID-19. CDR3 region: CASRADRGGTDTQYF. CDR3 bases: TGTGCCAGCAGGGCGGACAGGGGGGGCACAGATACGCAGTATTTT.